A single sample gave rise to the 28 T cell receptor beta chains below, sequenced in a study of blood T cell repertoires in COVID-19. Data came from immunoSEQ multiplex PCR; TCRdb stores just in-frame clones and leaves some out. The sample includes around 95,000 clones, 88% of them seen just once. The specimen sequenced was peripheral blood. Source of these receptors: a human donor in a cohort sampled during active COVID-19.

The gene calls are TRBV10-3 and TRBJ1-3; the match to TRBD1 covers 7 bases. The J segment lost 4 bases and the V segment lost 7 bases, leaving 7 bases of the junction unmatched. Per germline, CDR1 ENHRY and CDR2 SYGVKD. The CDR3 spans 14 residues. CDR3 coding DNA: TGTGCCATCAACACAGGGGCAGGAGGAAACACCATATATTTT. Its translation is CAINTGAGGNTIYF.

This rearrangement joins TRBV19 to TRBJ2-5; 8 positions agree with TRBD2. J was trimmed by 4 bases and V by 5 bases; bases with no gene match: 6. Germline V gene lookup returns CDR1 LNHDA and CDR2 SQIVND (reference sequence). The CDR3 is 14 amino acids. This CDR3 is CASSEGSGTETQYF. The CDR3 region has the DNA TGTGCCAGTAGTGAGGGTAGCGGGACAGAGACCCAGTACTTC.

In this sample, this clone turned up once. The genes are TRBV7-9 and TRBJ2-3, with TRBD1 identical over 7 bases. The CDR3 totals 17 residues. CDR1 is SEHNR and CDR2 is FQNEAQ in the germline V gene (reference sequence). The ends lost 0 bases at V and 2 bases at J; junction bases unmatched: 8. In DNA, the CDR3 is TGTGCCAGCAGCTTAGCGCTCCGACAGGGTAACACAGATACGCAGTATTTT. This sequence encodes CASSLALRQGNTDTQYF.

Only a few counts were recorded for this clone. This chain links TRBV7-2 with TRBJ2-3, with 10 bases lining up with TRBD1. The CDR3 is 16 amino acids. Per germline, CDR1 SGHTA and CDR2 FQGNSA. The V and J ends lost 5 bases and 5 bases, in that order; junction bases with no gene match: 10. CDR3 nucleotide sequence: TGTGCCAGCAGCCGGGGGAGGACAGGGGGAGGAGATACGCAGTATTTT. This sequence encodes CASSRGRTGGGDTQYF.

The CDR3 region is CASSQQETQYF. Written as DNA, the CDR3 is TGTGCCAGCAGTCAACAAGAGACCCAGTACTTC. The rearrangement uses TRBV28 and TRBJ2-5; D is ambiguous. V lost 5 bases and J 2 bases, leaving 3 bases between the germline ends. The germline CDR1 and CDR2 sequences are MDHEN and SYDVKM. This CDR3 has 11 residues.

The J gene is TRBJ2-1, the V gene TRBV5-1; D is possibly TRBD1 (5 bases). V dropped 4 bases and J dropped 10 bases, with 21 bases sitting between them. Germline V lookup: CDR1 SGHRS, CDR2 YFSETQ. The CDR3 runs 15 residues. CDR3 amino acids: CASSTDKGNTLEQFF. The CDR3 bases are TGCGCCAGCAGCACGGACAAAGGGAATACCCTCGAGCAGTTCTTC.

The chain uses TRBV5-1 and TRBJ2-3; 10 bases line up with TRBD2. This CDR3 is built from 14 residues. J lost 4 bases, V lost 5 bases, and 4 bases had no gene match. Germline V gene sequence: CDR1 SGHRS, CDR2 YFSETQ. The CDR3 DNA reads TGCGCCAGCAGTCCCGGGACTAGCGCAGATACGCAGTATTTT. It translates to CASSPGTSADTQYF.

The chain uses TRBV5-1 and TRBJ2-5; TRBD1 matches 8 bases. V lost 1 base, J lost 5 bases, and 7 bases stayed unmatched. The CDR3 consists of 15 residues. CDR1 and CDR2 from the germline V gene are SGHRS and YFSETQ. The chain's CDR3 is CASSLTGGSPETQYF. DNA of the CDR3: TGCGCCAGCAGCTTGACAGGGGGTTCTCCGGAGACCCAGTACTTC.

This clone was seen once. This chain uses TRBV28 with TRBJ2-1, with 10 bases that match TRBD2. The CDR3 contains 17 residues. Germline V gives CDR1 MDHEN, CDR2 SYDVKM. With 0 bases clipped from V and 0 bases from J, the junction kept 2 bases outside the gene matches. CDR3 nucleotides: TGTGCCAGCAGTTTATGGGCTAGCGGGAGCTCCTACAATGAGCAGTTCTTC. This encodes CASSLWASGSSYNEQFF.

This chain joins TRBV7-9 and TRBJ1-1, with a weak D call TRBD1 (5 bases). The germline CDR1 and CDR2 sequences are SEHNR and FQNEAQ (reference sequence). V gave up 4 bases and J gave up 10 bases, with 16 bases separating them. CDR3 size: 13 residues. CDR3 sequence: CASSWGEGAPAFF. The CDR3 DNA reads TGTGCCAGCAGCTGGGGGGAAGGGGCCCCAGCTTTCTTT.

J is TRBJ1-5 and V is TRBV28; D unresolved. The CDR3 covers 15 residues. V was cut by 6 bases and J by 4 bases, with 16 bases left in between. CDR1 MDHEN and CDR2 SYDVKM come from the germline V gene. CDR3 amino acids: CASRPSPRGNQPQHF. CDR3 in DNA: TGTGCCAGCAGACCAAGCCCGCGCGGGAATCAGCCCCAGCATTTT.

The chain carries TRBV28 and TRBJ2-1, with TRBD1 matching 7 bases. The junction had 17 bases not matched to a gene; V was cut back by 6 bases and J by 9 bases. CDR1 MDHEN and CDR2 SYDVKM come from the germline V gene. This CDR3 has 16 residues. CDR3 protein: CASSLGAGTAPIEQFF. CDR3 nucleotides: TGTGCCAGCAGCTTGGGGGCCGGGACAGCCCCAATTGAGCAGTTCTTC.

The V gene is TRBV6-4, the J gene TRBJ2-1; maybe TRBD2 (6 bases). CDR3 size: 15 residues. V lost 0 bases and J lost 6, with 12 bases in between. Germline CDR1 reads MRHNA; CDR2 reads SNTAGT. CDR3 nucleotide sequence: TGTGCCAGCAGTGACTCGGCGGGAAGCAGCAATGAGCAGTTCTTC. Translation: CASSDSAGSSNEQFF.

CDR3 in DNA: TGTGCCAGCAGCCAATATTCAGGGGCTCAGCCCCAGCATTTT. Amino acid sequence: CASSQYSGAQPQHF. The gene calls are TRBV16 and TRBJ1-5; a weak D match, TRBD1 (6 bases). The CDR3 length is 14 residues. V lost 1 base to trimming and J lost 6 bases, with 10 bases between them. Germline-derived CDR1 and CDR2 are KGHSY and FQNENV.

V usage is TRBV6-5 and J usage is TRBJ2-2; D possibly corresponds to TRBD1 (5 bases). Germline V lookup: CDR1 MNHEY, CDR2 SVGAGI. V shed 3 bases and J shed 2 bases, with 7 bases lying between them. CDR3 length: 14 amino acids. The CDR3 nucleotides are TGTGCCAGCAGTTATGGGGCCAACACCGGGGAGCTGTTTTTT. It specifies CASSYGANTGELFF.

This rearrangement joins TRBV5-1 to TRBJ1-1; 9 bases align to TRBD1. V shed 0 bases and J 5 bases; nucleotides not matched to a gene: 2. The CDR3 covers 14 residues. Germline V lookup: CDR1 SGHRS, CDR2 YFSETQ. The CDR3 sequence is CASSLEGQGTEAFF. DNA for the CDR3: TGCGCCAGCAGCTTGGAGGGACAGGGTACTGAAGCTTTCTTT.

The chain joins TRBV12-5 to TRBJ1-3, with a possible D match to TRBD1 (6 bases). V was cut by 2 bases and J by 0 bases, with 14 bases left in between. This CDR3 comprises 17 residues. Germline assignment: CDR1 LGHNT and CDR2 FRNRAP. The CDR3 loop reads CASGLTGFTDSGNTIYF. The CDR3 coding sequence is TGTGCTAGTGGTTTGACAGGGTTTACGGACTCTGGAAACACCATATATTTT.

The rearrangement links TRBV19 to TRBJ1-5; D is uncertain. Germline lookup yields CDR1 LNHDA and CDR2 SQIVND (reference sequence). The CDR3 sequence is 15 residues long. The V and J ends lost 7 bases and 0 bases respectively, with 13 bases between them. CDR3 DNA sequence: TGTGCCAGTAACCCGGGTCAGTATAGCAATCAGCCCCAGCATTTT. Amino acid sequence: CASNPGQYSNQPQHF.

The chain joins TRBV4-3 to TRBJ1-2, with a tentative D call TRBD1 (6 bases). CDR1 and CDR2 (germline): LGHNA, YSLEER. This CDR3 is built from 15 residues. Trimming left V 0 bases short and J 4 bases short, with 12 bases between. The CDR3 is CASSQELGASYGYTF. DNA of the CDR3: TGCGCCAGCAGCCAAGAGCTGGGGGCGAGCTATGGCTACACCTTC.

The J gene is TRBJ2-1, the V gene TRBV4-2; D may be TRBD1 (5 bases). The CDR3 contains 15 residues. Between the trimmed V and J ends, which lost 2 bases and 2 bases, there was a span of 10 bases. Germline loops: CDR1 LGHNA, CDR2 YNFKEQ. CDR3 sequence (DNA): TGTGCCAGCAGCCAAAGGGGCATCACCTACAATGAGCAGTTCTTC. Its protein is CASSQRGITYNEQFF.

This chain connects TRBV18 to TRBJ2-7; TRBD1 matches at 9 bases. The CDR3 covers 14 residues. V trimming: 4 bases; J trimming: 1 base; junction bases outside the gene matches: 2. Per germline, CDR1 KGHSH and CDR2 LQKENI. The CDR3 nucleotides read TGTGCCAGCTCACTGGGACAGGGTTCCTACGAGCAGTACTTC. Its protein is CASSLGQGSYEQYF.

The chain carries TRBV7-9 and TRBJ2-1; 10 bases are a match to TRBD2. The trim removed 2 bases at V and 9 bases at J, leaving 7 bases unmatched. Germline V CDR1 and CDR2: SEHNR, FQNEAQ (reference sequence). This CDR3 region has 15 residues. CDR3 in amino acids: CASSLLAGVRGEQFF. CDR3 bases: TGTGCCAGCAGCTTACTAGCGGGAGTTAGAGGTGAGCAGTTCTTC.

The rearrangement links TRBV6-5 to TRBJ2-1; weak D call: TRBD1 (6 bases). The CDR3 loop spans 13 amino acids. CDR1 and CDR2 (germline): MNHEY, SVGAGI. V lost 6 bases, J lost 6 bases, and 12 bases lay in between. The CDR3 region is CASSRDRINEQFF. In DNA form, the CDR3 reads TGTGCCAGCAGCCGAGACAGGATCAATGAGCAGTTCTTC.

The V call is TRBV28, the J call TRBJ2-2; possibly TRBD1 for D (6 bases). V lost 5 bases to trimming and J lost 1 base, with 11 bases between them. Germline CDR1 is MDHEN and CDR2 is SYDVKM. The CDR3 covers 15 residues. The DNA of the CDR3 is TGTGCCAGCAGTCCGCCGACAGGGAACACCGGGGAGCTGTTTTTT. Its translation: CASSPPTGNTGELFF.

CDR3 amino acids: CASSPQVTGTANYGYTF. The DNA for the CDR3 is TGCGCCAGCAGCCCGCAGGTAACCGGGACAGCTAACTATGGCTACACCTTC. The chain has TRBV4-1 and TRBJ1-2; 7 bases map to TRBD1. The V segment lost 4 bases and the J segment 0 bases; nucleotides outside the gene matches: 11. Germline CDR1 MGHRA, CDR2 YSYEKL. This CDR3 comprises 17 residues.

This chain connects TRBV19 to TRBJ2-7; D is undetermined. The CDR3 length is 13 residues. Deletions cut 3 bases from V and 3 bases from J, with 9 bases between. CDR1 and CDR2 (germline): LNHDA, SQIVND (reference sequence). The CDR3 DNA reads TGTGCCAGTAGTATGTTGGCAGGCTACGAGCAGTACTTC. Translating gives CASSMLAGYEQYF. Looking up the rest from reference TRBV19 and TRBJ2-7 gives the full variable domain: DGGITQSPKYLFRKEGQNVTLSCEQNLNHDAMYWYRQDPGQGLRLIYYSQIVNDFQKGDIAEGYSVSREKKESFPLTVTSAQKNPTAFYLCASSMLAGYEQYFGPGTRLTVT.

In its sample, this clone was seen once. The chain uses TRBV6-5 and TRBJ2-7; 7 bases align to TRBD2. V shed 7 bases, J shed 3 bases, and the junction held 9 bases outside the gene matches. Per germline, CDR1 MNHEY and CDR2 SVGAGI. This CDR3 has 14 residues. CDR3 coding DNA: TGTGCCAGCAAGAGGGGACTAAAGAACTACGAGCAGTACTTC. Translated: CASKRGLKNYEQYF.

The count of this clone is one. V gene TRBV15 combines with J gene TRBJ2-7; no clear D. V shed 0 bases and J shed 1 base, with 7 bases lying between them. Germline CDR1 reads LNHNV; CDR2 reads YYDKDF (reference sequence). The CDR3 has 14 residues. The CDR3 sequence: CATSRDHRSYEQYF. The DNA of the CDR3 is TGTGCCACCAGCAGAGATCACAGATCCTACGAGCAGTACTTC.